This TCR beta chain was identified during a study of blood T cells in healthy people across ages. This clonotype occurred a few times. The CDR3 is made up of 15 amino acids. Germline V gene data show CDR1 as SGHRS and CDR2 as YFSETQ. The germline V and J ends were trimmed by 2 bases and 2 bases, with 14 bases remaining between them. Next came a second PCR, run for roughly 7 to 12 cycles, which used a sample-barcoded 5' primer along with a J-beta primer mix. The yield of each sample was at least 2.5 million CDR3-containing paired-end reads. TCRdb re-called the 5' RACE reads through MiXCR, storing one row per CDR3 protein. This sample has hundreds of thousands of distinct CDR3 sequences; roughly 44% occur once, and the top ten carry roughly a fifth.

The chain joins TRBV5-1 to TRBJ2-7, with D perhaps matching TRBD1 (6 bases). The clonotype comes from a man in his sixties in good health. The sequencing input was blood. Written as DNA, the CDR3 is TGCGCCAGCAGCTTACTGACCCGGGACACCTACGAGCAGTACTTC. Protein sequence: CASSLLTRDTYEQYF.